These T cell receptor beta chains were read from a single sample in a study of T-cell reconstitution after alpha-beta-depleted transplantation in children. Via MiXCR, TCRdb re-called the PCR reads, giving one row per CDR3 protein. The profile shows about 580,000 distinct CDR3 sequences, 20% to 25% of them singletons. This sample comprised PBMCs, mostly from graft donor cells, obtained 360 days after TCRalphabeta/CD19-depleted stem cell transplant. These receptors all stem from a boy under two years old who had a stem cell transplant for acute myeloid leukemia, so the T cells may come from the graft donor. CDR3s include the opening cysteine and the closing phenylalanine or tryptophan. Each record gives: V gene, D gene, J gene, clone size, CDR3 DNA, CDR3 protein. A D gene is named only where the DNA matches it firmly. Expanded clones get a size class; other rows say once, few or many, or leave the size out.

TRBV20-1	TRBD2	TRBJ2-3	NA	TGCAGTGCTGAGGGACTAGCGGGGGGCGCGAGGGGCACAGATACGCAGTATTTT	CSAEGLAGGARGTDTQYF
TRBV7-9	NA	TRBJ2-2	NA	TGTGCCAGCAGCCCGTGGGGGGCAGGCACCGGGGAGCTGTTTTTT	CASSPWGAGTGELFF
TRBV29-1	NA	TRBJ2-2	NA	TGCAGCGTGAAGGAGACAGGGGGACTAGACGACGGGGAGCTGTTTTTT	CSVKETGGLDDGELFF
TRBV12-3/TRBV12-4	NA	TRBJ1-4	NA	TGTGCCAGCAGTCCCACGGGGCAGGGGAATGAAAAACTGTTTTTT	CASSPTGQGNEKLFF
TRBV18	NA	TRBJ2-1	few	TGTGCCAGCTCCCTCTCCGAATGGGGGCAGTTCTTC	CASSLSEWGQFF
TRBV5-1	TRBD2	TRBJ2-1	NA	TGCGCCAGCAGCGTAGGACTACTAGCGGGGATTTACAATGAGCAGTTCTTC	CASSVGLLAGIYNEQFF
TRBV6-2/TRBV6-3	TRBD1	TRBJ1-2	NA	TGTGCCAGCAGTTACCTCGACAGGGTGGAAGGCTACACCTTC	CASSYLDRVEGYTF
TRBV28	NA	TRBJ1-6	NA	TGTGCCAGCAGTTCACCTACCACAGGGACACCCCTCCACTTT	CASSSPTTGTPLHF
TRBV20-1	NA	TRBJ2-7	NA	TGCAGTGCCGAAGACAGTTCCTACGAGCAGTACTTC	CSAEDSSYEQYF
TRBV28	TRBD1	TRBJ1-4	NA	TGTGCCAGCAGTTCGCCAGGGGGGAATGAAAAACTGTTTTTT	CASSSPGGNEKLFF
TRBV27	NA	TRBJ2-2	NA	TGTGCCAGCAGTCAGCGACTAGGTTCGAACACCGGGGAGCTGTTTTTT	CASSQRLGSNTGELFF
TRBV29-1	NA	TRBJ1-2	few	TGCAGCGTTGTTCGGATAGGGCACGGTAGTAACGACTATGGCTACACCTTC	CSVVRIGHGSNDYGYTF
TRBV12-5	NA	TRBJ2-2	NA	TGTGCTAGTGGTTTGGTAGGCGGAAACACCGGGGAGCTGTTTTTT	CASGLVGGNTGELFF
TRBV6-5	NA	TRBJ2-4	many	TGTGCCAGCAGGCGCGGGACAGACATAGCCAAAAACATTCAGTACTTC	CASRRGTDIAKNIQYF
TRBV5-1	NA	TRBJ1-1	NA	TGCGCCAGCAGATGGGGAGGTAACACTGAAGCTTTCTTT	CASRWGGNTEAFF
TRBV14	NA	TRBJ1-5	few	TGTGCCAGCAGCCAAGGGTCGGGTGTCAATCAGCCCCAGCATTTT	CASSQGSGVNQPQHF
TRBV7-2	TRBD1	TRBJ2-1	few	TGTGCCAGCAGCTTACAGCCAGGGGGCGGAGAGCAGTTCTTC	CASSLQPGGGEQFF
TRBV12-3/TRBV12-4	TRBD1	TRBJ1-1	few	TGTGCCAGCAGTTCCCCGGGCAGGGGGCGCGGGGCTGAAGCTTTCTTT	CASSSPGRGRGAEAFF
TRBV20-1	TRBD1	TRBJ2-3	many	TGCAGTGCTAGAGTGACAGGGAGTACAGATACGCAGTATTTT	CSARVTGSTDTQYF
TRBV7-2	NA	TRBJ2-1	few	TGTGCCAGCAGCTTAGCGTCTGTCTACAATGAGCAGTTCTTC	CASSLASVYNEQFF
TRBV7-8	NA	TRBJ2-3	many	TGTGCCAGCAGCTTAACCTCGGGTCCCGTGGCGACAGATACGCAGTATTTT	CASSLTSGPVATDTQYF
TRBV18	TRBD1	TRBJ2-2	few	TGTGCCAGCTCACCGGGGACGACAGGGAAGGACACCGGGGAGCTGTTTTTT	CASSPGTTGKDTGELFF